This T cell receptor (beta chain) appears in the sequencing data of a study of blood T cell repertoires in COVID-19. As for the study in general: The United States, Italy and Spain supplied acute and convalescent COVID-19 samples.

Enrolled through a virtual design, the participants were between 18 and 89 years of age and came from under 25 US areas. Authors' processing steps: Amplified reference gene primers provided the basis for estimating nucleated cell counts. Profiled with immunoSEQ multiplex PCR; TCRdb holds only in-frame clones, not every one. The DNA was the basis for D and trimming; V, J and clone size are from that table. The data hold some 210,000 clones, with around 80% observed a single time. Germline CDR1 reads SGHRS; CDR2 reads YFSETQ. Trimming stripped 5 bases from V and 5 bases from J, with 10 bases between. There are 12 residues in the CDR3.

The sequence derives from a man younger than 45 with acute COVID-19. The chain carries TRBV5-1 and TRBJ2-5, with no clear D. The specimen sequenced was PBMCs or T cells enriched from blood (not recorded which). The CDR3 reads CASRRQLETQYF. As DNA, the CDR3 is TGCGCCAGCAGGCGTCAACTGGAGACCCAGTACTTC.